The present T cell receptor beta chain was sequenced within a study of PD-L1 blockade in urothelial cancer. Study overall: Researchers found blood samples held a median of approximately 150,000 T cells.

Clones were read by immunoSEQ multiplex PCR, and TCRdb kept only the in-frame ones, dropping some. The table lists around 50,000 clones, 82% of them singletons, with more than 1.5% in the top ten. The germline gives CDR1 SGHRS, CDR2 YFSETQ. V lost 0 bases to trimming and J lost 0 bases, with 8 bases between them. This CDR3 is built from 15 residues. Time point described: pretreatment peripheral blood. Metastatic or locally advanced urothelial carcinoma was present in the patients. V gene TRBV5-1 combines with J gene TRBJ2-3; D gene ambiguous. The TCR originated in a man between 45 and 60 years old with urothelial cancer. The source material was PBMCs, sampled around atezolizumab (anti-PD-L1) treatment. Here the CDR3 reads CASSLAETSTDTQYF. CDR3 nucleotide sequence: TGCGCCAGCAGCTTGGCGGAGACTAGCACAGATACGCAGTATTTT.